Each of the 11 T cell receptor beta chains below was sequenced from the same sample in a study of cytomegalovirus exposure and HLA in healthy donors. 60 Vbeta and 13 Jbeta primers were used in PCR. The data were produced by immunoSEQ multiplex PCR, yet TCRdb's version contains in-frame clones alone and is incomplete. The repertoire holds some 200,000 clones, with roughly 80% as singletons. The sample was PBMCs. The receptors were sampled from a woman aged 25-40 years in good health and CMV-seronegative.

This chain connects TRBV5-1 to TRBJ1-1; 10 bases are a match to TRBD1. Trimming cost V 0 bases and J 4 bases; bases outside gene matches: 0. This CDR3 spans 14 amino acids. Germline lookup yields CDR1 SGHRS and CDR2 YFSETQ. The CDR3 sequence: CASSLGQGATEAFF. The CDR3 DNA reads TGCGCCAGCAGCTTGGGACAGGGGGCCACTGAAGCTTTCTTT.

V usage is TRBV7-9 and J usage is TRBJ1-4; 7 positions agree with TRBD1. Trimming took 5 bases from V and 6 from J; bases not matched to a gene: 9. CDR1 SEHNR and CDR2 FQNEAQ come from the germline V gene (reference sequence). This CDR3 is 15 amino acids long. CDR3 sequence: CASSPPQGGDEKLFF. In DNA, the CDR3 is TGTGCCAGCAGCCCACCTCAGGGGGGAGATGAAAAACTGTTTTTT.

This chain joins TRBV5-5 and TRBJ2-7; TRBD1 might be the D (5 bases). This CDR3 contains 15 residues. CDR1 and CDR2 (germline): SGHKS, YYEKEE (reference sequence). V gave up 0 bases and J gave up 5 bases, with 15 bases separating them. The CDR3 DNA sequence: TGTGCCAGCAGCTTGGAGGTCAGGGTCTGGGACGAGCAGTACTTC. Residues: CASSLEVRVWDEQYF.

The chain employs TRBV5-6 and TRBJ2-7, with 8 positions matching TRBD1. The germline CDR1 and CDR2 sequences are SGHDT and YYEEEE. The V segment lost 2 bases and the J segment 5 bases; nucleotides outside the gene matches: 9. There are 15 residues in the CDR3. CDR3 sequence: CASSFRGGTGNEQYF. For the CDR3, the DNA is TGTGCCAGCAGCTTTCGAGGAGGGACAGGCAACGAGCAGTACTTC. The whole variable domain, filled in from reference TRBV5-6 and TRBJ2-7, reads DAGVTQSPTHLIKTRGQQVTLRCSPKSGHDTVSWYQQALGQGPQFIFQYYEEEERQRGNFPDRFSGHQFPNYSSELNVNALLLGDSALYLCASSFRGGTGNEQYFGPGTRLTVT.

V usage is TRBV6-5 and J usage is TRBJ1-5; D possibly corresponds to TRBD1 (6 bases). The germline V gene encodes CDR1 MNHEY and CDR2 SVGAGI. Between the trimmed V and J ends, which lost 5 bases and 0 bases, there was a span of 11 bases. There are 15 residues in the CDR3. In nucleotides, the CDR3 is TGTGCCAGCAGTCGGACAGCGTATAGCAATCAGCCCCAGCATTTT. Its translation: CASSRTAYSNQPQHF.

The chain is built from TRBV9 and TRBJ2-1, with D tentatively TRBD1 (5 bases). V lost 3 bases and J lost 0, with 25 bases in between. CDR3 length: 20 residues. From germline, CDR1 is SGDLS and CDR2 YYNGEE. CDR3 amino acids: CASSEGWVAGQESSYNEQFF. CDR3 DNA: TGTGCCAGCAGCGAGGGCTGGGTAGCAGGGCAAGAAAGCTCCTACAATGAGCAGTTCTTC.

A single count supports this clone. The chain uses TRBV5-6 and TRBJ1-2; TRBD1 matches at 9 bases. V shed 3 bases and J 5 bases; nucleotides not matched to a gene: 2. The germline V gene encodes CDR1 SGHDT and CDR2 YYEEEE. This CDR3 spans 13 amino acids. As DNA, the CDR3 is TGTGCCAGCAGCTCTGGACAGGGGTATGGCTACACCTTC. Protein product: CASSSGQGYGYTF.

There are a few counts of this clone. The J gene is TRBJ1-6, the V gene TRBV2; D gene uncertain. Per germline, CDR1 SNHLY and CDR2 FYNNEI. V dropped 4 bases and J dropped 0 bases, with 13 bases sitting between them. This CDR3 spans 17 amino acids. DNA of the CDR3: TGTGCCAGCAGTGGTATGGAGGAAAGCTCCTATAATTCACCCCTCCACTTT. As protein: CASSGMEESSYNSPLHF.

The rearrangement uses TRBV5-4 and TRBJ2-7; the match to TRBD2 covers 13 bases. V was clipped by 0 bases and J by 6 bases; unmatched bases: 6. Germline loops: CDR1 SGHNT, CDR2 YYREEE (reference sequence). The CDR3 totals 16 residues. CDR3 DNA: TGTGCCAGCAGCTTGGGGGGGACTAGCGGGACCCGCGAGCAGTACTTC. This translates into CASSLGGTSGTREQYF. Complete variable domain (other parts from reference TRBV5-4 and TRBJ2-7): ETGVTQSPTHLIKTRGQQVTLRCSSQSGHNTVSWYQQALGQGPQFIFQYYREEENGRGNFPPRFSGLQFPNYSSELNVNALELDDSALYLCASSLGGTSGTREQYFGPGTRLTVT.

V is TRBV18 and J is TRBJ1-5; 8 bases fit TRBD1. Germline CDR1 and CDR2: KGHSH and LQKENI. The CDR3 runs 14 residues. V shed 5 bases and J 5 bases; nucleotides not matched to a gene: 5. In nucleotides, the CDR3 is TGTGCCAGCTCAACGGACAGGGCCCATCAGCCCCAGCATTTT. It translates to CASSTDRAHQPQHF.

J is TRBJ1-1 and V is TRBV5-5; the D gene is possibly TRBD1 (6 bases). Trimming cost V 4 bases and J 2 bases, with 18 bases left between them. The CDR3 totals 16 residues. Germline V gives CDR1 SGHKS, CDR2 YYEKEE (reference sequence). The CDR3, as DNA: TGTGCCAGCAGCCATCCCCCGGGACACATTAACACTGAAGCTTTCTTT. The encoded protein is CASSHPPGHINTEAFF.